What follows are 15 T cell receptor beta chains derived from one specimen sequenced in a study of T-cell memory formation after mild COVID-19. TCRdb independently ran MiXCR on the 5' RACE reads; one entry per CDR3 protein. In the table there are more than 300,000 distinct CDR3 sequences, around an eighth of which are singletons. Sequenced sample: PBMCs or a T cell subset sorted from them (not recorded which). Receptors originate from a man aged 18 to 35 who had mild COVID-19 (a few samples of this study predate the infection). Cell type and time point are not known.

This clonotype was found a few times. The V gene is TRBV5-1, the J gene TRBJ2-7; no clear D. There are 14 residues in the CDR3. Trimming took 0 bases from V and 2 from J, leaving 9 bases between them. CDR1 is SGHRS, CDR2 YFSETQ, per germline. CDR3 sequence reads: CASSLAGEPYEQYV. CDR3 DNA: TGCGCCAGCAGCTTGGCCGGCGAGCCCTACGAGCAGTACGTC.

This clonotype is a singleton in its sample. The chain joins TRBV7-2 to TRBJ2-7; 14 nucleotides align to TRBD2. The germline V gene has CDR1 SGHTA and CDR2 FQGNSA. V shed 4 bases, J shed 9 bases, and the junction held 8 bases outside the gene matches. The CDR3 runs 15 residues. CDR3 sequence (DNA): TGTGCCAGCAGCTCTGGGACTAGCGGGGGAGTCGGGCAGTACTTC. Translated, it gives CASSSGTSGGVGQYF.

This chain connects TRBV7-2 to TRBJ2-3; D call uncertain. Germline loops: CDR1 SGHTA, CDR2 FQGNSA. With 4 bases removed from V and 2 bases from J, the gap between germline ends came to 13 bases. The CDR3 spans 15 residues. The CDR3, as DNA: TGTGCCAGCAGCTGGAGAGCCACGTCCACAGATACGCAGTATTTT. Translating it yields CASSWRATSTDTQYF.

This clonotype was counted ten times or more. The CDR3 region has the DNA TGCAGTGCTAGAGATCTGACCCACGAGCAGTACTTC. This encodes CSARDLTHEQYF. This rearrangement joins TRBV20-1 to TRBJ2-7; no firm D call. Deletions cut 0 bases from V and 5 bases from J, with 8 bases between. This CDR3 is 12 amino acids long. CDR1 is DFQATT and CDR2 is SNEGSKA in the germline V gene (reference sequence).

The chain combines TRBV27 with TRBJ2-7, with 7 bases that match TRBD1. The CDR3 length is 12 residues. The germline CDR1 and CDR2 sequences are MNHEY and SMNVEV (reference sequence). V gave up 5 bases and J gave up 5 bases; unmatched junction bases: 3. DNA for the CDR3: TGTGCCAGCAGTGACAGGGTCAACGAGCAGTACTTC. This encodes CASSDRVNEQYF.

The rearrangement uses TRBV7-9 and TRBJ1-4, with a tentative D call TRBD1 (6 bases). V lost 5 bases, J lost 0 bases, and 13 bases lay in between. There are 16 residues in the CDR3. Germline CDR1 and CDR2: SEHNR and FQNEAQ (reference sequence). The CDR3 spells CASSDYRETTNEKLFF. CDR3 DNA: TGTGCCAGCAGCGACTACAGGGAAACAACTAATGAAAAACTGTTTTTT.

This clonotype came up a few times. A junction end diverges from the germline sequence, so it may reflect a read error. The chain uses TRBV9 and TRBJ2-4, with D tentatively TRBD1 or TRBD2 (5 bases each). This CDR3 has 13 residues. Germline loops: CDR1 SGDLS, CDR2 YYNGEE. CDR3: CASSPTPEGRRSF. As DNA, the CDR3 is TGTGCCAGCAGCCCAACCCCCGAGGGGCGCCGCTCCTTC.

This clonotype came up many times. The chain links TRBV25-1 to TRBJ1-6, with 9 nucleotides matching TRBD1. V shed 8 bases, J shed 12 bases, and the junction held 8 bases outside the gene matches. CDR1 MGHDK and CDR2 SYGVNS come from the germline V gene. CDR3 length equals 13 residues. The CDR3 bases are TGTGCCAGCGATCCACAGGGGGCAGGACCCCTCCACTTT. Residues: CASDPQGAGPLHF.

This clonotype was detected only once. The chain employs TRBV20-1 and TRBJ2-3; 12 bases are shared with TRBD2. The CDR3 has 12 residues. Germline values: CDR1 DFQATT, CDR2 SNEGSKA (reference sequence). Unmatched junction bases numbered 1, after V lost 6 bases and J lost 6 bases. CDR3 loop: CSAGTSGDTQYF. In DNA form, the CDR3 reads TGCAGTGCAGGGACTAGCGGGGATACGCAGTATTTT.

This clonotype was picked up a small number of times. CDR3 nucleotides: TGTGCCAGCAGTCAGGGACAGGGGAACTATGGCTACACCTTC. Amino acids: CASSQGQGNYGYTF. The chain couples TRBV6-6 to TRBJ1-2; 10 bases map to TRBD1. In germline, CDR1 is MNHNY, CDR2 SVGAGI (reference sequence). Losses at the gene ends were 5 bases for V and 2 bases for J; bases not matched to a gene: 2. The CDR3 runs 14 residues.

This clonotype was seen a few times. The genes are TRBV7-2 and TRBJ2-3; D gene ambiguous. Trimming pared 2 bases from V and 5 bases from J, leaving 8 bases between. The CDR3 sequence is 13 residues long. Germline V lookup: CDR1 SGHTA, CDR2 FQGNSA. This CDR3 reads CASSLIQRDTQYF. CDR3 nucleotides: TGTGCCAGCAGCTTAATACAGAGAGATACGCAGTATTTT.

In this sample, this clonotype turned up a few times. This chain connects TRBV12-3 or TRBV12-4 to TRBJ1-6; TRBD1 aligns across 7 bases. The CDR3 totals 12 residues. J was trimmed by 10 bases and V by 9 bases; bases with no gene match: 6. The CDR3 sequence is CASDRDGSPLHF. The CDR3 nucleotides are TGTGCCAGTGACAGGGACGGATCACCCCTCCACTTT.

This clonotype has only a few counts. The chain employs TRBV15 and TRBJ2-5; the D is unclear. CDR3 length: 11 residues. Trimming pared 3 bases from V and 2 bases from J, leaving 1 base between. Germline CDR1 reads LNHNV; CDR2 reads YYDKDF (reference sequence). In DNA form, the CDR3 reads TGTGCCACCAGCAGTCAAGAGACCCAGTACTTC. Translation gives CATSSQETQYF. Full variable domain (rest looked up from reference TRBV15 and TRBJ2-5): DAMVIQNPRYQVTQFGKPVTLSCSQTLNHNVMYWYQQKSSQAPKLLFHYYDKDFNNEADTPDNFQSRRPNTSFCFLDIRSPGLGDTAMYLCATSSQETQYFGPGTRLLVL.

This clonotype was detected ten times or more. J is TRBJ2-2 and V is TRBV5-1; D might be TRBD1 (6 bases). This CDR3 is 15 amino acids long. Trimming removed 3 bases at V and 3 bases at J, with 12 bases between. Looked up from germline, CDR1 is SGHRS and CDR2 is YFSETQ. CDR3: CASSYVQGDTGELFF. Here the CDR3 DNA reads TGCGCCAGCAGCTACGTACAGGGCGACACCGGGGAGCTGTTTTTT.

This clonotype was observed a few times. The junction departs from germline at one end; a sequencing error may be responsible. The V gene is TRBV5-1, the J gene TRBJ2-2, with D unclear. CDR3 length: 14 amino acids. The germline gives CDR1 SGHRS, CDR2 YFSETQ. In nucleotides, the CDR3 is TGCGCCAGCAGCTTGGAAGGGAACGCCGGGGAGCTGTTTTTT. Amino acids: CASSLEGNAGELFF.